A selection of T cell receptor beta chains follows, all from one sample in a study of blood T cell repertoires in COVID-19. The data were produced by immunoSEQ multiplex PCR, yet TCRdb's version contains in-frame clones alone and is incomplete. The repertoire includes some 460,000 clones, roughly 90% of them detected once, and around 4.5% sits in the top ten. Sequencing was done on a sample of peripheral blood. The receptor source for this set is a woman in her twenties or thirties with acute or convalescent COVID-19. The CDR3 runs from the conserved cysteine through the conserved F or W. The D gene is left open where the match is weak. For some rows the clone size is stated as once, few or many, or as a class when expanded; others skip it.

TRBD2	NA	18	TRBV4-2	TRBJ2-2	TGTGCCAGCAGCCAAGATCTGCTAGCGGGGGTGAACACCGGGGAGCTGTTTTTT	CASSQDLLAGVNTGELFF
NA	NA	14	TRBV5-1	TRBJ2-7	TGCGCCAGCAGCCTACAACAGAACTCCTACGAGCAGTACTTC	CASSLQQNSYEQYF
TRBD1	NA	14	TRBV6-5	TRBJ2-3	TGTGCCAGCAGTTATACCGGGACAGGGTATGCGCAGTATTTT	CASSYTGTGYAQYF
TRBD2	NA	14	TRBV19	TRBJ2-1	TGTGCCAGTTTTAGCGGGGGGACCTACAATGAGCAGTTCTTC	CASFSGGTYNEQFF
NA	once	16	TRBV5-6	TRBJ1-6	TGTGCCAGCAGCTTGGGCGACAGTCCCTATAATTCACCCCTCCACTTT	CASSLGDSPYNSPLHF
TRBD1	NA	14	TRBV2	TRBJ2-3	TGTGCCATCCTTCCAGGGGGCGAGACAGATACGCAGTATTTT	CAILPGGETDTQYF
NA	NA	13	TRBV5-6	TRBJ2-5	TGTGCCAGCAGCCCAGAAGGAGAAGAGACCCAGTACTTC	CASSPEGEETQYF
NA	NA	13	TRBV27	TRBJ2-7	TGTGCCAGCAGTCCTGGACAGCATTACGAGCAGTACTTC	CASSPGQHYEQYF
TRBD2	NA	14	TRBV7-6	TRBJ2-7	TGTGCCAGCAGCTTAGTCGGGAGGGGCGCCGAGCAGTACTTC	CASSLVGRGAEQYF
TRBD1	once	16	TRBV2	TRBJ2-5	TGTGCCAGCAGTCAGCTGAGGACGACAGGGTCAGAGACCCAGTACTTC	CASSQLRTTGSETQYF
TRBD2	once	14	TRBV5-6	TRBJ2-2	TGTGCCAGCACGTGGGGGGGAATCACCGGGGAGCTGTTTTTT	CASTWGGITGELFF
TRBD1	NA	14	TRBV19	TRBJ1-2	TGTGCCAGTAGCACCAAAGGACAGGTCGATGGCTACACCTTC	CASSTKGQVDGYTF
NA	NA	14	TRBV28	TRBJ2-7	TGTGCCAGCAGTTCCGGGGAGTTCATCTACGAGCAGTACTTC	CASSSGEFIYEQYF
TRBD2	once	14	TRBV2	TRBJ2-7	TGTGCCAGCAGTCCCGACGGGGGGAGGGGCGAGCAGTACTTC	CASSPDGGRGEQYF
NA	NA	14	TRBV11-2	TRBJ2-7	TGTGCCAGCAGCTTTAGTGTACAGAACTACGAGCAGTACTTC	CASSFSVQNYEQYF
TRBD1	NA	14	TRBV30	TRBJ2-5	TGTGCCTGGGGTGCACCGGGACAGGGGGAGACCCAGTACTTC	CAWGAPGQGETQYF
NA	NA	17	TRBV28	TRBJ1-6	TGTGCCAGCAGTTTACCAGCCTTTGGGGGGGCAGGTGCACCCCTCCACTTT	CASSLPAFGGAGAPLHF
TRBD1	NA	12	TRBV10-3	TRBJ2-3	TGTGCCACATGGGACAGGGGAGATACGCAGTATTTT	CATWDRGDTQYF
NA	NA	17	TRBV28	TRBJ1-5	TGTGCCAGCAGTTTTGCGCCGGAGTCTGGGTTGGTGCAGCCCCAGCATTTT	CASSFAPESGLVQPQHF
NA	NA	15	TRBV7-2	TRBJ2-7	TGTGCCAGCAGCTCTTCAGGGGTGTGGTCCTACGAGCAGTACTTC	CASSSSGVWSYEQYF
NA	NA	15	TRBV28	TRBJ2-7	TGTGCCAGCAGAGGGAAGGGGCAAAGCTCCTACGAGCAGTACTTC	CASRGKGQSSYEQYF
TRBD2	NA	15	TRBV19	TRBJ2-3	TGTGCCAGTATTGCTAGCGGGGGGCTGGCAGATACGCAGTATTTT	CASIASGGLADTQYF
TRBD1	few	13	TRBV6-5	TRBJ1-5	TGTGCCATCCACAGGGGAGAGAGTCAGCCCCAGCATTTT	CAIHRGESQPQHF
NA	NA	18	TRBV5-1	TRBJ2-7	TGCGCCAACTACCTCGGGACAAGGGGATCGGGACAAATCTACGAGCAGTACTTC	CANYLGTRGSGQIYEQYF
NA	NA	14	TRBV11-2	TRBJ2-3	TGTGCCAGCAGCTTATACAGGAGAACAGATACGCAGTATTTT	CASSLYRRTDTQYF
NA	NA	13	TRBV3-1/TRBV3-2	TRBJ1-2	TGTGCCAGCAGCTTGGGACAAAACTATGGCTACACCTTC	CASSLGQNYGYTF
NA	NA	15	TRBV19	TRBJ2-1	TGTGCCAGTAGTCAACGGGGGGCTGAGTACAATGAGCAGTTCTTC	CASSQRGAEYNEQFF
NA	NA	14	TRBV3-1/TRBV3-2	TRBJ1-3	TGTGCCAGCAGCCAGACAGGAGCTGGAAACACCATATATTTT	CASSQTGAGNTIYF
TRBD2	NA	15	TRBV28	TRBJ2-3	TGTGCCAGCAGTCTGGGACTAGCGGGGCAATATACGCAGTATTTT	CASSLGLAGQYTQYF
NA	NA	14	TRBV9	TRBJ2-3	TGTGCCAGCAGCTCCCCCCGCAGGCCCGATACGCAGTATTTT	CASSSPRRPDTQYF
NA	NA	15	TRBV19	TRBJ1-1	TGTGCCAGTAGTATAGTAGGGGATACGAACACTGAAGCTTTCTTT	CASSIVGDTNTEAFF
TRBD1	NA	17	TRBV9	TRBJ2-1	TGTGCCAGCAGCGGAGAACTAGGGGACAGGGGAACGGGTGAGCAGTTCTTC	CASSGELGDRGTGEQFF
TRBD2	NA	15	TRBV9	TRBJ2-7	TGTGCCAGCAGCGTAGATACTAGCGGAGGCTACGAGCAGTACTTC	CASSVDTSGGYEQYF
TRBD2	NA	15	TRBV7-6	TRBJ2-5	TGTGCCAGCAGCCGCAGCGGGGAGCGCCAAGAGACCCAGTACTTC	CASSRSGERQETQYF
NA	NA	16	TRBV10-3	TRBJ2-7	TGTGCCGCCCATGATCAGACTCCGGGGATCTCCTACGAGCAGTACTTC	CAAHDQTPGISYEQYF
NA	NA	14	TRBV5-4	TRBJ2-7	TGTGCCAGCAGCCGTATGACAGATCCCTACGAGCAGTACTTC	CASSRMTDPYEQYF
TRBD1	NA	15	TRBV19	TRBJ2-5	TGTGCCACCACCCGGGGACAGGGGAACCAAGAGACCCAGTACTTC	CATTRGQGNQETQYF
NA	NA	15	TRBV5-1	TRBJ1-5	TGCGCCAGCAGCCCGGTCGGTGGGCGCAATCAGCCCCAGCATTTT	CASSPVGGRNQPQHF
NA	NA	14	TRBV7-9	TRBJ2-2	TGTGCCAGCACCGCGACAGGAGACACCGGGGAGCTGTTTTTT	CASTATGDTGELFF
NA	NA	14	TRBV4-1	TRBJ1-5	TGCGCCAGCAGCCTACTCAGGGAGGTTCAGCCCCAGCATTTT	CASSLLREVQPQHF